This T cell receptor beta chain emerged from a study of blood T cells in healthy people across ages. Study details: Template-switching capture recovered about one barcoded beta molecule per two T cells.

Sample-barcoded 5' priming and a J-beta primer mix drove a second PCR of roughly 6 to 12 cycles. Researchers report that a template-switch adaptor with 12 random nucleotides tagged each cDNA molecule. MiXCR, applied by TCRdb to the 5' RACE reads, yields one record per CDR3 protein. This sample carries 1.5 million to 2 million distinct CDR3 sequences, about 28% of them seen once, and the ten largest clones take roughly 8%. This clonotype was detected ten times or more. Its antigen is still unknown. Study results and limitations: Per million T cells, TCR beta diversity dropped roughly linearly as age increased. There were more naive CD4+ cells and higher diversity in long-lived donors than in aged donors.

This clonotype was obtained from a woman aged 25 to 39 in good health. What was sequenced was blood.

This chain's CDR3 is CASSLGDYVNEQFF. The CDR3 DNA follows: TGTGCCAGCAGTTTGGGGGACTATGTAAATGAGCAGTTCTTC. The chain has TRBV12-3 or TRBV12-4 and TRBJ2-1, with TRBD2 identical over 7 bases. The V segment lost 3 bases and the J segment 7 bases; nucleotides outside the gene matches: 6. The CDR3 totals 14 residues.